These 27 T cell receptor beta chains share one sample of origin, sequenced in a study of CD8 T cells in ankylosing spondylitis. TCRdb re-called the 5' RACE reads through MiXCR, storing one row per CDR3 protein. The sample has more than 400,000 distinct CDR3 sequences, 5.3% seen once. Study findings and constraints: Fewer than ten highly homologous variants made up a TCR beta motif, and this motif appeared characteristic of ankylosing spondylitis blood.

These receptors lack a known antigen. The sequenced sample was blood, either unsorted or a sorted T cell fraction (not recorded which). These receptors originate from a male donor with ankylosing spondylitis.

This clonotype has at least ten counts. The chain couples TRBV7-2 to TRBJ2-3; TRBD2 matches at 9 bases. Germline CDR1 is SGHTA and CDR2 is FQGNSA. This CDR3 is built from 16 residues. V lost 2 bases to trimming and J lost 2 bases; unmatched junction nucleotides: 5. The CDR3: CASSLRGGGATDTQYF. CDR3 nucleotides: TGTGCCAGCAGCTTACGGGGCGGGGGGGCCACAGATACGCAGTATTTT.

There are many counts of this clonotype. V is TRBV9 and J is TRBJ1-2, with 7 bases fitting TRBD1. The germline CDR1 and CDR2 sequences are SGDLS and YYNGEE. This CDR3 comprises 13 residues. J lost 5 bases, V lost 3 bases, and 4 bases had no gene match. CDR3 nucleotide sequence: TGTGCCAGCAGCGCCGGACAGGAATATGGCTACACCTTC. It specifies CASSAGQEYGYTF.

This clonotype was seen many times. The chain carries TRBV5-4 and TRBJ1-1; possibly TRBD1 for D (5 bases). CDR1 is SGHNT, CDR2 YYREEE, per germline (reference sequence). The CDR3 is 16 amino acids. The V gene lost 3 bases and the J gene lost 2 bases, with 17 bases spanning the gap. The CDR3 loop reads CASSSPGTGSNTEAFF. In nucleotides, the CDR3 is TGTGCCAGCAGCTCACCCGGCACAGGATCCAACACTGAAGCTTTCTTT.

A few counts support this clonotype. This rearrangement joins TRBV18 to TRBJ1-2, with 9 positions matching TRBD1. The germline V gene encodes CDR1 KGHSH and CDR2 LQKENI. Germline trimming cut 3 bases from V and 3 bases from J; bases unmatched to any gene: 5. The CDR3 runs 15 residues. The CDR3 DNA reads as TGTGCCAGCTCACCGCGGACAGGGGAAGACTATGGCTACACCTTC. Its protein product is CASSPRTGEDYGYTF.

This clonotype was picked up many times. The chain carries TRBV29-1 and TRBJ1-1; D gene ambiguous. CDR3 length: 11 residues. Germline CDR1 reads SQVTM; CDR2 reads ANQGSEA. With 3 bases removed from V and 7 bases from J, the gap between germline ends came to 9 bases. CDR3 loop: CSVEWIGEAFF. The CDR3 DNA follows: TGCAGCGTTGAGTGGATAGGTGAAGCTTTCTTT.

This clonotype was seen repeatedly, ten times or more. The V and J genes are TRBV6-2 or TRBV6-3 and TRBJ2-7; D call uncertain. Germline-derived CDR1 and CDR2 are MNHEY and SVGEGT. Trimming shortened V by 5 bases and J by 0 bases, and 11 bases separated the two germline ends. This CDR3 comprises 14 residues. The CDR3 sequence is CASSPFRSSYEQYF. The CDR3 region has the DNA TGTGCCAGCAGTCCCTTCAGGAGCTCCTACGAGCAGTACTTC.

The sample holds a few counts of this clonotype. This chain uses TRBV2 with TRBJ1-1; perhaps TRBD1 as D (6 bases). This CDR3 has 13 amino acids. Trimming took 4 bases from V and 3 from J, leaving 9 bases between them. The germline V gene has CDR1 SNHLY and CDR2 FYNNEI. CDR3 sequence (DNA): TGTGCCAGCAGTGTACAGGGTTACACTGAAGCTTTCTTT. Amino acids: CASSVQGYTEAFF.

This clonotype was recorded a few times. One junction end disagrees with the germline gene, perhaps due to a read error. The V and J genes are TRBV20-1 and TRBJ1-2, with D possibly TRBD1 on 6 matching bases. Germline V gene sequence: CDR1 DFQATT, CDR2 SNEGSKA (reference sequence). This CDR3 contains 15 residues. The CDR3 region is CSAKSPAGEGYGHTF. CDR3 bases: TGCAGTGCTAAGTCCCCCGCAGGGGAAGGCTATGGCCACACCTTC.

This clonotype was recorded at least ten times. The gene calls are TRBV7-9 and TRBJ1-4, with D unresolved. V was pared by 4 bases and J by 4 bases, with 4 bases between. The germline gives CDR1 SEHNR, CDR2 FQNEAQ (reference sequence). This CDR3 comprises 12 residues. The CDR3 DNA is TGTGCCAGCAGCTCAATTAATGAAAAACTGTTTTTT. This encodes CASSSINEKLFF.

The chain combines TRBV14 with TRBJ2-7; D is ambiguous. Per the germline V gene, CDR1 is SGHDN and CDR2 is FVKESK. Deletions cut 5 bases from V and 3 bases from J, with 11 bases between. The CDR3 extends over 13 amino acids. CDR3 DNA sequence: TGTGCCAGCAGCAACGATTTACTCTACGAGCAGTACTTC. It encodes CASSNDLLYEQYF.

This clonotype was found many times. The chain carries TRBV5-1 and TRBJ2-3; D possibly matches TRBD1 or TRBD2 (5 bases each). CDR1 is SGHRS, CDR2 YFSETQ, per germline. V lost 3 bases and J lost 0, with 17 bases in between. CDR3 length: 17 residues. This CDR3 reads CASSSTNRGPSTDTQYF. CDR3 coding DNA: TGCGCCAGCAGCTCCACAAATAGGGGACCCAGCACAGATACGCAGTATTTT.

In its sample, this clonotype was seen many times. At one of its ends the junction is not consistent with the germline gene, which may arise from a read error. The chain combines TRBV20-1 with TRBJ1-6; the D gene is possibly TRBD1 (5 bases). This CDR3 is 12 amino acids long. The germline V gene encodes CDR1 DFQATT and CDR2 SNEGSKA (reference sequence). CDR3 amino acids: CSSGGYNSPLHF. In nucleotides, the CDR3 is TGTAGCTCGGGGGGCTATAATTCACCCCTCCACTTT.

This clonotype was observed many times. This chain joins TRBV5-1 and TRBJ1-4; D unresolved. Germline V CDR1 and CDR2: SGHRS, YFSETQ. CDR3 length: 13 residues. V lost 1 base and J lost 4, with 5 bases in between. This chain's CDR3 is CASSLRINEKLFF. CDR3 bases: TGCGCCAGCAGCTTGAGGATTAATGAAAAACTGTTTTTT.

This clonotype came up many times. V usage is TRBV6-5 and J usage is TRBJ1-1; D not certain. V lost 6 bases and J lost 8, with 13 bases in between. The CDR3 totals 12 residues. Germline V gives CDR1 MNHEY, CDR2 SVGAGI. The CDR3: CASSYLGREAFF. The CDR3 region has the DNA TGTGCCAGCAGCTACCTAGGGAGGGAAGCTTTCTTT.

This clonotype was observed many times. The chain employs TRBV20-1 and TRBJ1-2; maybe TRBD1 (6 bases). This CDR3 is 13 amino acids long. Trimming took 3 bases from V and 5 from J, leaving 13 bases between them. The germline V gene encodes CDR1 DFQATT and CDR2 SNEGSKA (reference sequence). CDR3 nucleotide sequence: TGCAGTGCTAGTCCCGGACAGCTGTATGGCTACACCTTC. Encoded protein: CSASPGQLYGYTF.

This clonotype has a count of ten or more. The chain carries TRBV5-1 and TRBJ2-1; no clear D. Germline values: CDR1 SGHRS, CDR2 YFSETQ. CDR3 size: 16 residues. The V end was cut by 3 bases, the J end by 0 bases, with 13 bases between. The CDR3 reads CASSSWEPRSYNEQFF. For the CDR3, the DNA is TGCGCCAGCAGCTCTTGGGAACCTCGCTCCTACAATGAGCAGTTCTTC.

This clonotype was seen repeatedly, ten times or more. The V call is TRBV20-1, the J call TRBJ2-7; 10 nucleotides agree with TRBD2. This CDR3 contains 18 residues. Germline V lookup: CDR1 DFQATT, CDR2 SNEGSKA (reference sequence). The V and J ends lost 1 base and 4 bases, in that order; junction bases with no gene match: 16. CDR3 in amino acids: CSARAYQTSGRAGYEQYF. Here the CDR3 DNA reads TGCAGTGCTAGAGCATATCAAACCAGCGGGAGGGCCGGTTACGAGCAGTACTTC.

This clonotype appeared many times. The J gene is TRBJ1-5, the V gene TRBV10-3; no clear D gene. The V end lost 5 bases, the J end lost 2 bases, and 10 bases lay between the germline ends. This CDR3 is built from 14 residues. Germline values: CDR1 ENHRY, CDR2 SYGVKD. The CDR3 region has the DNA TGTGCCATCAGTCAAGGGTTGGGCAATCAGCCCCAGCATTTT. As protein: CAISQGLGNQPQHF.

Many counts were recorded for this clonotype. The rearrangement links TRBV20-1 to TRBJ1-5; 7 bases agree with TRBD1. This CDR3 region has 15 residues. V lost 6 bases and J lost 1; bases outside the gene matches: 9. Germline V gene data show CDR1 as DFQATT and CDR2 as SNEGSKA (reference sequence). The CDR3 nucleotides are TGCAGTGCCCGATGGACAGGCCCGAGCAATCAGCCCCAGCATTTT. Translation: CSARWTGPSNQPQHF.

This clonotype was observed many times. The CDR3 bases are TGTGCCAGCATTCCTTGGGAAACGCTAAACTATGGCTACACCTTC. As protein: CASIPWETLNYGYTF. The rearrangement joins TRBV6-1 to TRBJ1-2, with D hard to call. The germline CDR1 and CDR2 sequences are MNHNS and SASEGT. The CDR3 has 15 amino acids. Trimming shortened V by 7 bases and J by 2 bases, and 17 bases separated the two germline ends.

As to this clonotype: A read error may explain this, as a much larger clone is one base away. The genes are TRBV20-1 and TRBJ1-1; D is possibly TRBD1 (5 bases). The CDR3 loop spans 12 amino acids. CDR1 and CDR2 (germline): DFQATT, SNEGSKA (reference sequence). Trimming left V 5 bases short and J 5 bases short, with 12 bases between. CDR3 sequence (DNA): TGCAGTGCTTTACCAGGGTTAACTGAAGCTTTCTTT. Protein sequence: CSALPGLTEAFF.

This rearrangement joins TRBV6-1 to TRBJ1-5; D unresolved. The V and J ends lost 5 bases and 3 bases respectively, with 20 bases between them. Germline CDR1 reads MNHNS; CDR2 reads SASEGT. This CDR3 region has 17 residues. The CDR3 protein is CASSPHAIDGYNQPQHF. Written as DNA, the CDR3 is TGTGCCAGCAGTCCCCACGCCATAGACGGATACAATCAGCCCCAGCATTTT.

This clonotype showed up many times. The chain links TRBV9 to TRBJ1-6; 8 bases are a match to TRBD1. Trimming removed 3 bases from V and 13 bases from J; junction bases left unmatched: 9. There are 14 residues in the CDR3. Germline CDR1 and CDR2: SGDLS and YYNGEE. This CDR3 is CASSADRALRPLHF. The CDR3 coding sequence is TGTGCCAGCAGCGCGGACAGGGCGTTACGGCCCCTCCACTTT.

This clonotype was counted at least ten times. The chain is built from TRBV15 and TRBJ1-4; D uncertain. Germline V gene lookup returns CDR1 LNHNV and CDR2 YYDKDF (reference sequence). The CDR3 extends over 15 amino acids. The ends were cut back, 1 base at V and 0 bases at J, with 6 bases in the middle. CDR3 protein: CATSRAESTNEKLFF. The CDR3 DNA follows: TGTGCCACCAGCAGAGCTGAATCAACTAATGAAAAACTGTTTTTT.

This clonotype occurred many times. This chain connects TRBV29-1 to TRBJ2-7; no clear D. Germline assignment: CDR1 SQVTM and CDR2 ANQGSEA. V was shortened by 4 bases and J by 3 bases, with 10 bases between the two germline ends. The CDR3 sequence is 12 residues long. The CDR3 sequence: CSVVDVSYEQYF. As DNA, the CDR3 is TGCAGCGTTGTGGACGTAAGCTACGAGCAGTACTTC.

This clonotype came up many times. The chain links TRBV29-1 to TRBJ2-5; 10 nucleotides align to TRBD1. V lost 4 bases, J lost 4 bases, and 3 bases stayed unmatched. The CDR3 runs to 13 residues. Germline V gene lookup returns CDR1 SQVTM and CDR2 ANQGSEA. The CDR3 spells CSVGQGARETQYF. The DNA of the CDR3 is TGCAGCGTTGGACAGGGGGCAAGAGAGACCCAGTACTTC.

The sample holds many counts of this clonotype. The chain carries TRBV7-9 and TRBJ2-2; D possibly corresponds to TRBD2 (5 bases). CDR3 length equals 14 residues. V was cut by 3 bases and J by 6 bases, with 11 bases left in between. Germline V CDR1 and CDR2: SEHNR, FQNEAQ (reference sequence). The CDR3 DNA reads TGTGCCAGCAGCTTTGTGAGGGATCCCGGGGAGCTGTTTTTT. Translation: CASSFVRDPGELFF.